This paragraph covers one T cell receptor (beta chain) sequence. Germline CDR1 is SGHAT and CDR2 is FQNNGV. Trimming removed 3 bases from V and 6 bases from J, with 11 bases in between. CDR3 size: 13 residues. This table comes from immunoSEQ multiplex PCR, and its TCRdb copy is limited to in-frame clones, with some not included. Seen here are about 45,000 clones, around nine tenths observed once, and the top ten hold around an eighth. The sample originates from a study of OX40 agonist ivuxolimab in advanced cancers. About the research overall: Every 2 weeks, patients received ivuxolimab intravenously, dosed at 0.01 to 10 mg/kg.

This sequence was found in an adult with an advanced solid tumor such as melanoma, head and neck, liver or kidney cancer. The J gene is TRBJ1-1, the V gene TRBV11-2; D may be TRBD1 (5 bases). This sample comprised CD4+ or CD8+ T cells sorted from blood, obtained in a trial of the OX40 agonist ivuxolimab. The CDR3 region has the DNA TGTGCCAGCAGCTTCCCGGGGACCCCTGAAGCTTTCTTT. As protein: CASSFPGTPEAFF.